These 18 T cell receptor beta chains were sequenced from one sample in a study of T cell responses to AZD1222 COVID-19 vaccine. Profiled with immunoSEQ multiplex PCR; TCRdb holds only in-frame clones, not every one. The sample yields 200,000 or so clones, 87% seen once. Sequences were derived from peripheral blood, sampled on day 0 of MenACWY control vaccination. These receptors all come from an adult in good health.

The genes are TRBV5-4 and TRBJ1-1; D unresolved. The V gene's germline CDR1 is SGHNT and CDR2 YYREEE (reference sequence). Trimming cost V 3 bases and J 8 bases, with 11 bases left between them. CDR3 length equals 12 residues. CDR3 nucleotides: TGTGCCAGCAGCTCCGGACCCGCCGAAGCTTTCTTT. As protein: CASSSGPAEAFF.

The chain is built from TRBV4-2 and TRBJ2-1, with D unclear. Trimming took off 0 bases at V and 4 bases at J, with 13 bases between the two ends. This CDR3 region has 16 residues. The V gene's germline CDR1 is LGHNA and CDR2 YNFKEQ. The CDR3 DNA follows: TGTGCCAGCAGCCAAGAACTAAGGCAGCAATACAATGAGCAGTTCTTC. As protein: CASSQELRQQYNEQFF.

This clone appeared a single time. The chain recombines TRBV7-6 with TRBJ2-7; the match to TRBD2 covers 14 bases. The germline V gene encodes CDR1 SGHVS and CDR2 FNYEAQ. The CDR3 consists of 16 residues. Germline trimming cut 5 bases from V and 6 bases from J; bases unmatched to any gene: 9. CDR3 nucleotide sequence: TGTGCCAGCAGCACCGGGGGACTAGCGGGAGCTGGCGAGCAGTACTTC. The encoded protein is CASSTGGLAGAGEQYF.

The chain couples TRBV2 to TRBJ2-7; 8 nucleotides agree with TRBD2. V gave up 11 bases and J gave up 2 bases; unmatched junction bases: 5. The CDR3 consists of 12 residues. From germline, CDR1 is SNHLY and CDR2 FYNNEI. CDR3 DNA: TGTGCCGGGGGACTAGATCCCTACGAGCAGTACTTC. Amino acids: CAGGLDPYEQYF.

The chain joins TRBV11-2 to TRBJ1-3; D is ambiguous. Trimming removed 5 bases from V and 0 bases from J, with 8 bases in between. CDR1 SGHAT and CDR2 FQNNGV come from the germline V gene. This CDR3 contains 14 residues. The CDR3 protein is CASSPTFSGNTIYF. Here the CDR3 DNA reads TGTGCCAGCAGCCCGACATTCTCTGGAAACACCATATATTTT.

This clone was recorded only once. The V call is TRBV29-1, the J call TRBJ1-1; D is unresolved. Trimming pared 4 bases from V and 2 bases from J, leaving 14 bases between. CDR1 and CDR2 from the germline V gene are SQVTM and ANQGSEA. This CDR3 has 14 amino acids. The CDR3 spells CSVVGLRENTEAFF. In DNA form, the CDR3 reads TGCAGCGTTGTTGGATTGCGAGAAAACACTGAAGCTTTCTTT.

The J gene is TRBJ2-3, the V gene TRBV7-6; TRBD2 agrees at 7 bases. The CDR3 has 16 amino acids. Germline V CDR1 and CDR2: SGHVS, FNYEAQ. Trimming at V came to 4 bases and at J to 3 bases, leaving 10 bases not matched to a gene. DNA of the CDR3: TGTGCCAGCAGCTCTCTGCTAGCGGAAGGTACAGATACGCAGTATTTT. It yields the protein CASSSLLAEGTDTQYF. The complete variable domain, with remaining parts taken from reference TRBV7-6 and TRBJ2-3, reads GAGVSQSPRYKVTKRGQDVALRCDPISGHVSLYWYRQALGQGPEFLTYFNYEAQQDKSGLPNDRFSAERPEGSISTLTIQRTEQRDSAMYRCASSSLLAEGTDTQYFGPGTRLTVL.

The gene calls are TRBV5-5 and TRBJ2-7; 10 bases fit TRBD2. Germline V lookup: CDR1 SGHKS, CDR2 YYEKEE (reference sequence). The CDR3 contains 14 residues. Losses at the gene ends were 7 bases for V and 4 bases for J; bases not matched to a gene: 8. The CDR3 loop reads CASSPAGGRYEQYF. CDR3 nucleotide sequence: TGTGCCAGCTCCCCAGCGGGAGGGAGGTACGAGCAGTACTTC.

The genes are TRBV4-1 and TRBJ2-7, with 8 bases fitting TRBD2. The CDR3 length is 16 residues. The V segment lost 1 base and the J segment 4 bases; nucleotides outside the gene matches: 9. Germline CDR1 and CDR2: MGHRA and YSYEKL. The CDR3 loop reads CASSQGLGGRTYEQYF. In DNA, the CDR3 is TGCGCCAGCAGCCAAGGGTTGGGCGGGAGGACGTACGAGCAGTACTTC.

The chain employs TRBV5-1 and TRBJ2-1, with a possible D match to TRBD1 (6 bases). Germline CDR1 is SGHRS and CDR2 is YFSETQ. This CDR3 spans 13 amino acids. Trimming stripped 2 bases from V and 8 bases from J, with 11 bases between. The DNA of the CDR3 is TGCGCCAGCAGCTTTGGGGGCAGGGATGAGCAGTTCTTC. Protein sequence: CASSFGGRDEQFF.

The gene calls are TRBV6-1 and TRBJ1-1; D may be TRBD1 (6 bases). The CDR3 contains 15 residues. Between the trimmed V and J ends, which lost 3 bases and 8 bases, there was a span of 19 bases. The germline V gene encodes CDR1 MNHNS and CDR2 SASEGT. The CDR3 region is CASSEQPGHILEAFF. The CDR3 nucleotides read TGTGCCAGCAGTGAGCAGCCGGGACACATCCTAGAAGCTTTCTTT.

The rearrangement links TRBV27 to TRBJ2-7; TRBD1 might be the D (5 bases). This CDR3 has 13 amino acids. From germline, CDR1 is MNHEY and CDR2 SMNVEV (reference sequence). Trimming took 0 bases from V and 3 from J, leaving 6 bases between them. CDR3 region: CASSLSQGYEQYF. The CDR3 bases are TGTGCCAGCAGTTTATCGCAGGGCTACGAGCAGTACTTC.

The V gene is TRBV27, the J gene TRBJ1-6; maybe TRBD1 (5 bases). The germline CDR1 and CDR2 sequences are MNHEY and SMNVEV (reference sequence). The CDR3 runs 13 residues. The ends were cut back, 2 bases at V and 14 bases at J, with 13 bases in the middle. This chain's CDR3 is CASSLRVGGALHF. CDR3 DNA sequence: TGTGCCAGCAGTTTAAGAGTCGGGGGGGCCCTCCACTTT.

J is TRBJ1-1 and V is TRBV15; unclear D gene. CDR3 size: 16 residues. From germline, CDR1 is LNHNV and CDR2 YYDKDF (reference sequence). The ends were cut back, 1 base at V and 4 bases at J, with 16 bases in the middle. CDR3 nucleotide sequence: TGTGCCACCAGCAGAGGAGGCTGGGAAGGAAGCACTGAAGCTTTCTTT. It specifies CATSRGGWEGSTEAFF.

The rearrangement uses TRBV24-1 and TRBJ2-3, with 9 bases lining up with TRBD1. The V gene's germline CDR1 is KGHDR and CDR2 SFDVKD. This CDR3 contains 16 residues. V was clipped by 2 bases and J by 7 bases; unmatched bases: 9. CDR3 sequence (DNA): TGTGCCACCAGTGATTGGGGACAGGGAAAAATCAATACGCAGTATTTT. It yields the protein CATSDWGQGKINTQYF.

V usage is TRBV7-6 and J usage is TRBJ2-1, with 14 bases identical to TRBD2. With 0 bases clipped from V and 7 bases from J, the junction kept 2 bases outside the gene matches. Germline values: CDR1 SGHVS, CDR2 FNYEAQ. The CDR3 has 16 residues. The CDR3 reads CASSLAGTSGSNEQFF. The CDR3 DNA reads TGTGCCAGCAGCTTAGCCGGGACTAGCGGGAGTAATGAGCAGTTCTTC.

About this clone: Other DNA sequences in this specimen translate into the identical CDR3. V is TRBV7-9 and J is TRBJ2-3; 7 bases map to TRBD2. With 4 bases clipped from V and 2 bases from J, the junction kept 6 bases outside the gene matches. The CDR3 consists of 15 residues. The germline V gene has CDR1 SEHNR and CDR2 FQNEAQ (reference sequence). DNA for the CDR3: TGTGCCAGCAGCTCGCCCGGGACTACCACAGATACGCAGTATTTT. Translation: CASSSPGTTTDTQYF. Together with reference TRBV7-9 and TRBJ2-3, the CDR3 gives the full variable domain: DTGVSQNPRHKITKRGQNVTFRCDPISEHNRLYWYRQTLGQGPEFLTYFQNEAQLEKSRLLSDRFSAERPKGSFSTLEIQRTEQGDSAMYLCASSSPGTTTDTQYFGPGTRLTVL.

J is TRBJ2-7 and V is TRBV7-6; 7 bases map to TRBD1. Germline V gives CDR1 SGHVS, CDR2 FNYEAQ. V shed 1 base and J 6 bases; nucleotides not matched to a gene: 15. The CDR3 totals 17 residues. As DNA, the CDR3 is TGTGCCAGCAGCTTAGATGAGGGGCAGGGGGTCGGGGTCGAGCAGTACTTC. It encodes CASSLDEGQGVGVEQYF.